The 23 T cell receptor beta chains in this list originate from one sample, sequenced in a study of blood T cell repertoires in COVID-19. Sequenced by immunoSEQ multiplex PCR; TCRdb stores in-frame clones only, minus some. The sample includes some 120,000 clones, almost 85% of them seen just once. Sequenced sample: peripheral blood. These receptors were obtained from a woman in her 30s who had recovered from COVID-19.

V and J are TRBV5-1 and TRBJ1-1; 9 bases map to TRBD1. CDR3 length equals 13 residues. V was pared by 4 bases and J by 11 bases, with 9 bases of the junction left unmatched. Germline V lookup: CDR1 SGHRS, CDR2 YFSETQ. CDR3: CASSDGTGLWAFF. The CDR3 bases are TGCGCCAGCAGCGACGGGACAGGGCTTTGGGCTTTCTTT.

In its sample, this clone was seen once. DNA for the CDR3: TGTGCCAGTATAACGGGACAGGTCAGTCGTCTGTACTTC. This codes for CASITGQVSRLYF. This sequence joins TRBV28 and TRBJ2-7, with 8 positions matching TRBD1. The CDR3 is made up of 13 amino acids. Germline loops: CDR1 MDHEN, CDR2 SYDVKM. After removal of 9 bases from V and 12 bases from J, the junction contained 16 bases not matched to a gene.

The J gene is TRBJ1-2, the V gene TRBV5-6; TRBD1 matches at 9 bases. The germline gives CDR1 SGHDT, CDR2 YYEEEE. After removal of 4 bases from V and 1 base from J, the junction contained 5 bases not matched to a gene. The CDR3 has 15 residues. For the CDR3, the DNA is TGTGCCAGCAGCACACGGACAGGGGTTAACTATGGCTACACCTTC. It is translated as CASSTRTGVNYGYTF. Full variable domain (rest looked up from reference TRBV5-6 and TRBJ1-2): DAGVTQSPTHLIKTRGQQVTLRCSPKSGHDTVSWYQQALGQGPQFIFQYYEEEERQRGNFPDRFSGHQFPNYSSELNVNALLLGDSALYLCASSTRTGVNYGYTFGSGTRLTVV.

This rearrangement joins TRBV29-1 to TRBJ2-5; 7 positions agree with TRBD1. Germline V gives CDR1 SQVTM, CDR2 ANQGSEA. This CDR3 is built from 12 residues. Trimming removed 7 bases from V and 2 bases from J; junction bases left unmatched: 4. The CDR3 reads CSATGLQETQYF. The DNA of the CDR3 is TGCAGCGCGACAGGGCTACAAGAGACCCAGTACTTC.

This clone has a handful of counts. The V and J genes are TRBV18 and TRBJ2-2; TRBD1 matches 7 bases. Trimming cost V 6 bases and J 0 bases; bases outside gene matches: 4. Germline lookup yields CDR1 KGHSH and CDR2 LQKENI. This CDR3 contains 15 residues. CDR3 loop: CASSLGQANTGELFF. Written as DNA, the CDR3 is TGTGCCAGCTCGCTTGGACAGGCGAACACCGGGGAGCTGTTTTTT.

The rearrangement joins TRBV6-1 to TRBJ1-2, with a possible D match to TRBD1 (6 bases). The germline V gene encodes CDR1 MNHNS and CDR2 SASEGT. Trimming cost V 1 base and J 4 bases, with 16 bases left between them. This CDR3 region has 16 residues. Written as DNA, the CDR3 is TGTGCCAGCAGTGAAGTTGGGCAGTTGGGGGCCTATGGCTACACCTTC. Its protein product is CASSEVGQLGAYGYTF.

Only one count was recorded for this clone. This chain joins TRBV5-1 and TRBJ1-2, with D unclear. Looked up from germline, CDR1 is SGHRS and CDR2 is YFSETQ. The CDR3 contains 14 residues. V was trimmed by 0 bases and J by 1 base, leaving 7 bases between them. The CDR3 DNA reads TGCGCCAGCAGCTTGGACAGCCTTAACTATGGCTACACCTTC. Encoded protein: CASSLDSLNYGYTF.

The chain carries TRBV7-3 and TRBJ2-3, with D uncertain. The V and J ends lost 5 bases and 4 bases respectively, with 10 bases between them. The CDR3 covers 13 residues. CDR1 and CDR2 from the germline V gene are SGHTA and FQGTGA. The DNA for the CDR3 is TGTGCCAGCAGCCTTTACTTCTCAGATACGCAGTATTTT. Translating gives CASSLYFSDTQYF.

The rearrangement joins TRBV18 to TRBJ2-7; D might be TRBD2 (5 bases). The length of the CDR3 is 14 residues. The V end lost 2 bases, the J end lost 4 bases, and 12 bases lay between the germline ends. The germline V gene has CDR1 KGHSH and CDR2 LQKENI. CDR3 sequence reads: CASSPGGFEYEQYF. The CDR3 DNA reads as TGTGCCAGCTCACCAGGAGGTTTTGAGTACGAGCAGTACTTC.

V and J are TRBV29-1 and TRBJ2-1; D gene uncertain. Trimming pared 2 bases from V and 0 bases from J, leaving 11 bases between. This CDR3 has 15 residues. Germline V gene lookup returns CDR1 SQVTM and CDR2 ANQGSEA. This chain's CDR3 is CSVEMARSSYNEQFF. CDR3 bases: TGCAGCGTTGAAATGGCTAGAAGCTCCTACAATGAGCAGTTCTTC.

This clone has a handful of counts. The CDR3: CASSEPGQRINEQFF. DNA of the CDR3: TGTGCCAGCAGCGAACCCGGACAGCGGATCAATGAGCAGTTCTTC. This chain connects TRBV7-6 to TRBJ2-1; D is perhaps TRBD1 (6 bases). Looked up from germline, CDR1 is SGHVS and CDR2 is FNYEAQ. The V end lost 5 bases, the J end lost 6 bases, and 17 bases lay between the germline ends. The CDR3 consists of 15 residues.

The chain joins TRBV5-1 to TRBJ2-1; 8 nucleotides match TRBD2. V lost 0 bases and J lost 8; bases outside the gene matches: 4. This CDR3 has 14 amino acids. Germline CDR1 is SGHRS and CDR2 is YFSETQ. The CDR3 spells CASSLVGTSDEQFF. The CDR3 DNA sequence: TGCGCCAGCAGCTTGGTTGGGACTAGTGATGAGCAGTTCTTC.

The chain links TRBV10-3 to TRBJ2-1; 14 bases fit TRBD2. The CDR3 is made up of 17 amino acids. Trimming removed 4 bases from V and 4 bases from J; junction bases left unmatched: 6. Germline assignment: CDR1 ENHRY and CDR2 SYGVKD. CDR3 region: CAISGGTSGGSYNEQFF. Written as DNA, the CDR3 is TGTGCCATCAGTGGTGGGACTAGCGGGGGTAGTTACAATGAGCAGTTCTTC.

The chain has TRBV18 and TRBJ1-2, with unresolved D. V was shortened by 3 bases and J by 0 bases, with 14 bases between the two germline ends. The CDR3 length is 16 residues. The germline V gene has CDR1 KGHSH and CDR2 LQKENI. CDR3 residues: CASSPEWPSTNYGYTF. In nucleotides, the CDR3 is TGTGCCAGCTCACCGGAGTGGCCGTCAACTAACTATGGCTACACCTTC.

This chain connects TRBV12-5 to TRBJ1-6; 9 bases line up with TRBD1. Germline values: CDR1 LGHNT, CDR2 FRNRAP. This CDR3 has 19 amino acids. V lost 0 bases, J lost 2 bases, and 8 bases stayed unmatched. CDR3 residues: CASGLVRTGELAYNSPLHF. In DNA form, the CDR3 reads TGTGCTAGTGGTTTGGTGCGGACAGGGGAATTGGCCTATAATTCACCCCTCCACTTT.

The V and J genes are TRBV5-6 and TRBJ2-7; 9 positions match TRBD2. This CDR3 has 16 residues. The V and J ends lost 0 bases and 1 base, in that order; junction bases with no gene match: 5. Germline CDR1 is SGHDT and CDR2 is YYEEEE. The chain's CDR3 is CASSLAGTSRSYEQYF. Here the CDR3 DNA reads TGTGCCAGCAGCTTGGCCGGGACTAGCAGATCCTACGAGCAGTACTTC. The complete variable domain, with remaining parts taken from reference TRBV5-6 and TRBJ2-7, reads DAGVTQSPTHLIKTRGQQVTLRCSPKSGHDTVSWYQQALGQGPQFIFQYYEEEERQRGNFPDRFSGHQFPNYSSELNVNALLLGDSALYLCASSLAGTSRSYEQYFGPGTRLTVT.

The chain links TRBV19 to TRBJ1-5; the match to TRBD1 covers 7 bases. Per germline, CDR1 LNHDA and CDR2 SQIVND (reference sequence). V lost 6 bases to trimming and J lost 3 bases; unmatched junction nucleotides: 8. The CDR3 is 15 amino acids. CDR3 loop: CASRLSGGYNQPQHF. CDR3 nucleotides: TGTGCCAGTAGACTTTCAGGGGGGTACAATCAGCCCCAGCATTTT.

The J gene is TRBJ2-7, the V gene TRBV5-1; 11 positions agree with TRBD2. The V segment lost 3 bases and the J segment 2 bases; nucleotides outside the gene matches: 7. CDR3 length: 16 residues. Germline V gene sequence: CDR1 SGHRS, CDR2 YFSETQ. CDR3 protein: CASSSGTTSGAYEQYF. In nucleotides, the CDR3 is TGCGCCAGCAGCTCCGGAACGACTAGCGGGGCCTACGAGCAGTACTTC.

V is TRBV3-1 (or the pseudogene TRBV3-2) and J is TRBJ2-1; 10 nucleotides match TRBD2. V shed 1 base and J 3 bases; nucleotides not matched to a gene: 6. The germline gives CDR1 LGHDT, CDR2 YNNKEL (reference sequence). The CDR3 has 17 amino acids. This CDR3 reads CASSQALGLADYNEQFF. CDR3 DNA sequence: TGTGCCAGCAGCCAAGCCCTCGGACTAGCGGACTACAATGAGCAGTTCTTC.

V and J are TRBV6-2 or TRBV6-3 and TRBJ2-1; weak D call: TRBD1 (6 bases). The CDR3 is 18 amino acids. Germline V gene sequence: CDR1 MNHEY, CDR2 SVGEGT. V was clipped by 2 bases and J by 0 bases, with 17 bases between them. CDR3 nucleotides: TGTGCCAGCAGTTACGACCAAACTAGGGGGAGCTCCTACAATGAGCAGTTCTTC. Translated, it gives CASSYDQTRGSSYNEQFF.

The DNA for the CDR3 is TGTGCCAGCAGTTTAGTAGCGGGGGGCCAAGAGACCCAGTACTTC. This gives the protein CASSLVAGGQETQYF. This sequence joins TRBV6-2 or TRBV6-3 and TRBJ2-5; 10 bases are shared with TRBD2. The CDR3 totals 15 residues. Losses at the gene ends were 4 bases for V and 1 base for J; bases not matched to a gene: 3. CDR1 is MNHEY, CDR2 SVGEGT, per germline.

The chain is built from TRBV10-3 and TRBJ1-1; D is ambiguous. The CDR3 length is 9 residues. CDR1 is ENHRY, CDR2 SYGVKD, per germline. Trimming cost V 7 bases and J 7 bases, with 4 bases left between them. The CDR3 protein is CAITLEAFF. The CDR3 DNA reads TGTGCCATCACTCTTGAAGCTTTCTTT.

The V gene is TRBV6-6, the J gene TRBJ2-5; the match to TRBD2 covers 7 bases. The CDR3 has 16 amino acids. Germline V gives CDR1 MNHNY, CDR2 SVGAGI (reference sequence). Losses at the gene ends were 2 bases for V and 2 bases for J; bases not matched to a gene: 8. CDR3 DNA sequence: TGTGCCAGCAGTTACGGGAGCGGGGACCGACAAGAGACCCAGTACTTC. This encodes CASSYGSGDRQETQYF.